This TCR beta chain was documented in a study of Ad26.COV2.S vaccination and SARS-CoV-2 variants. Assay used: immunoSEQ multiplex PCR; TCRdb lists only in-frame clones, some missing. This table holds 400,000 to 450,000 clones, about nine tenths found once. Germline V gene sequence: CDR1 MNHEY, CDR2 SMNVEV (reference sequence). The V gene lost 6 bases and the J gene lost 0 bases, with 12 bases spanning the gap. The CDR3 length is 16 residues. Treatment given: 15 to 20 received Ad26.COV2.S at low or high dose, single or two shots; roughly 5 received placebo; per-sample allocation not given. At day 63 after the first vaccine or placebo injection, samples were drawn. An adult of 18-55 years in Boston served as donor.

J is TRBJ1-6 and V is TRBV27; D not certain. The source of this sequence is a person aged 18-65 years who received the Ad26.COV2.S COVID-19 vaccine or a placebo. Sequencing used peripheral blood, obtained in a trial of Ad26.COV2.S vaccine versus placebo. This CDR3 is CASSFVTPSYNSPLHF. CDR3 in DNA: TGTGCCAGCAGCTTTGTTACTCCCTCCTATAATTCACCCCTCCACTTT.